The 23 T cell receptor beta chains listed next were all sequenced from one sample in a study of T cells in Graves' hyperthyroidism and ophthalmopathy (dated by TCRdb to about 2019). Receptors were amplified or captured by multiplex PCR. The instrument given in TCRdb is Illumina HiSeq 2000. TCR beta CDR3 regions were amplified from RNA transcripts. A first-round RT-PCR of the TCR CDR3 used the HTBI primer set with the Qiagen OneStep RT-PCR kit. TCRdb trimmed the raw reads at Q25, called clones with MiXCR and kept productive beta chains. Each entry is one CDR3 protein sequence, shown with its most common DNA and genes. Within this sample are about 250,000 distinct CDR3 sequences, with around 26% of them counted one time only. About 40% of the sample belongs to the ten largest clones. Sample: blood. These receptors were collected from a woman in her 40s with Graves' ophthalmopathy.

On this clonotype: One base away lies a much larger clone, so this may be a sequencing read error. The V and J genes are TRBV10-3 and TRBJ2-2, with no clear D. The CDR3 spans 16 residues. CDR1 ENHRY and CDR2 SYGVKD come from the germline V gene. The V end was cut by 0 bases, the J end by 4 bases, with 12 bases between. CDR3 residues: CAISESRRLITGELFF. Here the CDR3 DNA reads TGTGCCATCAGTGAGTCACGGCGATTGATCACCGGGGAGCTGTTTTTT.

This chain links TRBV19 with TRBJ2-4; 9 bases line up with TRBD1. This CDR3 contains 16 residues. After removal of 4 bases from V and 0 bases from J, the junction contained 4 bases not matched to a gene. Germline assignment: CDR1 LNHDA and CDR2 SQIVND (reference sequence). The CDR3 sequence is CASSTGQGIAKNIQYF. The CDR3 bases are TGTGCCAGTAGTACCGGACAGGGGATAGCCAAAAACATTCAGTACTTC.

This clonotype was recorded at least ten times. The V call is TRBV10-3, the J call TRBJ2-7; D remains unclear. The CDR3 contains 12 residues. CDR1 and CDR2 (germline): ENHRY, SYGVKD. The ends were cut back, 0 bases at V and 4 bases at J, with 4 bases in the middle. The CDR3, as DNA: TGTGCCATCAGTGAGTCCGGGTACGAGCAGTACTTC. Translated: CAISESGYEQYF.

This clonotype was recorded at least ten times. The chain has TRBV6-1 and TRBJ2-5, with D perhaps assigned TRBD1 or TRBD2 (6 bases each). The CDR3 is 14 residues long. V lost 6 bases and J lost 2, with 13 bases in between. Germline lookup yields CDR1 MNHNS and CDR2 SASEGT. The CDR3 DNA sequence: TGTGCCAGCAGGAAGGGGGGAGAACAAGAGACCCAGTACTTC. Encoded protein: CASRKGGEQETQYF.

This clonotype was recorded many times. The gene calls are TRBV13 and TRBJ2-7; D could derive from TRBD1 or TRBD2 (6 bases each). Per the germline V gene, CDR1 is PRHDT and CDR2 is FYEKMQ (reference sequence). Trimming removed 0 bases from V and 3 bases from J, with 9 bases in between. This CDR3 is 14 amino acids long. The CDR3 DNA reads as TGTGCCAGCAGCTTAGGCCGGGGGCTCTACGAGCAGTACTTC. Amino acids: CASSLGRGLYEQYF.

This clonotype was counted at least ten times. V gene TRBV4-1 combines with J gene TRBJ2-7; 8 bases map to TRBD1. This CDR3 contains 17 residues. The ends lost 4 bases at V and 1 base at J; junction bases unmatched: 12. Germline values: CDR1 MGHRA, CDR2 YSYEKL. CDR3 coding DNA: TGCGCCAGCAGCCCCCATAGATTTAGGACAGGGTCCTACGAGCAGTACTTC. This sequence encodes CASSPHRFRTGSYEQYF.

This clonotype came up many times. The chain uses TRBV30 and TRBJ1-1, with D tentatively TRBD1 (5 bases). The CDR3 totals 11 residues. CDR1 GTSNPN and CDR2 SVGIG come from the germline V gene (reference sequence). V lost 0 bases and J 8 bases, leaving 7 bases between the germline ends. CDR3 sequence reads: CAWSVRGEAFF. For the CDR3, the DNA is TGTGCCTGGAGTGTGCGGGGGGAAGCTTTCTTT.

Ten or more counts support this clonotype. This sequence joins TRBV15 and TRBJ2-7; no definite D call. Germline CDR1 LNHNV, CDR2 YYDKDF (reference sequence). V lost 1 base, J lost 6 bases, and 7 bases lay in between. The CDR3 is made up of 12 amino acids. The CDR3 DNA sequence: TGTGCCACCAGCAGAGTTGTTGGCGAGCAGTACTTC. Translated: CATSRVVGEQYF.

This clonotype was counted ten times or more. This chain joins TRBV28 and TRBJ1-5; a weak D match, TRBD1 (5 bases). Per the germline V gene, CDR1 is MDHEN and CDR2 is SYDVKM. CDR3 size: 15 residues. Trimming removed 5 bases from V and 0 bases from J, with 11 bases in between. For the CDR3, the DNA is TGTGCCAGCAGTCCGGACATCTATAGCAATCAGCCCCAGCATTTT. It yields the protein CASSPDIYSNQPQHF. Using reference TRBV28 and TRBJ1-5 for the parts outside the CDR3, the full variable domain is DVKVTQSSRYLVKRTGEKVFLECVQDMDHENMFWYRQDPGLGLRLIYFSYDVKMKEKGDIPEGYSVSREKKERFSLILESASTNQTSMYLCASSPDIYSNQPQHFGDGTRLSIL.

This clonotype was seen many times. This chain joins TRBV7-8 and TRBJ2-5, with a tentative D call TRBD1 (5 bases). The germline V gene encodes CDR1 SGHVS and CDR2 FQNEAQ. CDR3 length equals 13 residues. The V gene lost 4 bases and the J gene lost 4 bases, with 10 bases spanning the gap. The CDR3 protein is CASSYGAVETQYF. CDR3 sequence (DNA): TGTGCCAGCAGCTATGGGGCTGTAGAGACCCAGTACTTC.

The CDR3 region has the DNA TGTGCCACCAGCAGAGTCCCCCGGGCCGCGACCGGCATTCAGTACTTC. Translation gives CATSRVPRAATGIQYF. The V and J genes are TRBV15 and TRBJ2-4; no firm D call. Germline V CDR1 and CDR2: LNHNV, YYDKDF (reference sequence). The CDR3 is made up of 16 amino acids. Trimming shortened V by 1 base and J by 9 bases, and 19 bases separated the two germline ends.

This clonotype was recorded many times. The V and J genes are TRBV7-6 and TRBJ1-2, with 9 nucleotides matching TRBD1. V trimming: 5 bases; J trimming: 7 bases; junction bases outside the gene matches: 8. There are 14 residues in the CDR3. In germline, CDR1 is SGHVS, CDR2 FNYEAQ. As DNA, the CDR3 is TGTGCCAGCAGCCTTTTCGCGACAGGGGGTGGCTACACCTTC. Protein product: CASSLFATGGGYTF.

This clonotype was counted at least ten times. Written as DNA, the CDR3 is TGTGCCAGCAGCCAAACGCAAACAGGGGGCAACGACGAGCAGTACTTC. This sequence encodes CASSQTQTGGNDEQYF. This chain connects TRBV7-9 to TRBJ2-7, with 9 bases identical to TRBD1. Per the germline V gene, CDR1 is SEHNR and CDR2 is FQNEAQ (reference sequence). CDR3 length equals 16 residues. The junction had 13 bases not matched to a gene; V was cut back by 5 bases and J by 5 bases.

This clonotype was observed many times. V and J are TRBV6-5 and TRBJ2-5; D is possibly TRBD2 (6 bases). V lost 6 bases to trimming and J lost 4 bases, with 12 bases between them. CDR1 MNHEY and CDR2 SVGAGI come from the germline V gene. CDR3 length equals 13 residues. The DNA for the CDR3 is TGTGCCAGCAGCAGCCTGGGGGGAGAGACCCAGTACTTC. Residues: CASSSLGGETQYF.

This clonotype was observed many times. The chain couples TRBV12-3 or TRBV12-4 to TRBJ2-2; 8 positions match TRBD2. V shed 2 bases, J shed 7 bases, and the junction held 9 bases outside the gene matches. This CDR3 has 16 amino acids. The CDR3 loop is CASSLQSGRINGELFF. The CDR3 DNA follows: TGTGCCAGCAGTTTACAGAGCGGGAGAATCAACGGGGAGCTGTTTTTT.

The chain carries TRBV12-3 or TRBV12-4 and TRBJ1-5; D remains ambiguous. The CDR3 spans 17 residues. Trimming took off 3 bases at V and 3 bases at J, with 18 bases between the two ends. CDR3 DNA: TGTGCCAGCAGTTTCGGGCCAAGAACCAAGAACAATCAGCCCCAGCATTTT. Translation gives CASSFGPRTKNNQPQHF.

This clonotype was observed at least ten times. The CDR3 DNA reads as TGCAGCGTTGAAGATCCGGGTAGCGAGCAGTACTTC. This sequence encodes CSVEDPGSEQYF. This rearrangement joins TRBV29-1 to TRBJ2-7, with D unresolved. This CDR3 has 12 residues. Germline V gene lookup returns CDR1 SQVTM and CDR2 ANQGSEA. V lost 0 bases to trimming and J lost 6 bases, with 9 bases between them.

Notes on this clonotype: One junction end does not reproduce the germline sequence, and a read error may be involved. V is TRBV28 and J is TRBJ1-2; D might be TRBD1 (5 bases). Germline lookup yields CDR1 MDHEN and CDR2 SYDVKM. The CDR3 spans 14 residues. In nucleotides, the CDR3 is TGTGCCAGCAGCTTATCCTCAGGGACTTGGGACTACACCTTC. It is translated as CASSLSSGTWDYTF.

About this clonotype: With a much larger clone just one base away, this may be a read error. This chain joins TRBV5-1 and TRBJ2-5, with a tentative D call TRBD2 (6 bases). The CDR3 runs 17 residues. Per the germline V gene, CDR1 is SGHRS and CDR2 is YFSETQ. V dropped 0 bases and J dropped 9 bases, with 24 bases sitting between them. The CDR3 region is CASSLGVGSAPTEAQYF. The CDR3 DNA sequence: TGCGCCAGCAGCTTGGGAGTCGGGAGCGCCCCCACCGAGGCCCAGTACTTC.

This clonotype was found many times. This chain connects TRBV28 to TRBJ2-7; D is unclear. Trimming pared 5 bases from V and 2 bases from J, leaving 7 bases between. The V gene's germline CDR1 is MDHEN and CDR2 SYDVKM. This CDR3 contains 12 residues. CDR3 nucleotide sequence: TGTGCCAGCAGTGGACGGGCCTACGAGCAGTACTTC. This sequence encodes CASSGRAYEQYF.

The gene calls are TRBV15 and TRBJ1-2, with a weak D call TRBD1 (5 bases). This CDR3 contains 17 residues. The V end lost 4 bases, the J end lost 1 base, and 19 bases lay between the germline ends. CDR1 is LNHNV and CDR2 is YYDKDF in the germline V gene (reference sequence). In DNA form, the CDR3 reads TGTGCCACCAGCACAGGACGGGACTCTGGCATTAACTATGGCTACACCTTC. Translating it yields CATSTGRDSGINYGYTF.

This rearrangement joins TRBV12-3 or TRBV12-4 to TRBJ1-5; 7 bases are shared with TRBD1. The trim removed 3 bases at V and 6 bases at J, leaving 5 bases unmatched. This CDR3 is built from 14 residues. The CDR3 reads CASSFGRGGQPQHF. The CDR3, as DNA: TGTGCCAGCAGTTTCGGCAGGGGGGGTCAGCCCCAGCATTTT.

Ten or more counts support this clonotype. Here the CDR3 reads CASSQGLAGYEQYF. The CDR3 DNA follows: TGTGCCAGCAGCCAAGGGCTAGCGGGTTACGAGCAGTACTTC. This chain connects TRBV3-1 to TRBJ2-7; 8 nucleotides agree with TRBD2. Germline V CDR1 and CDR2: LGHDT, YNNKEL (reference sequence). V shed 1 base, J shed 4 bases, and the junction held 3 bases outside the gene matches. The length of the CDR3 is 14 residues.